This T cell receptor (beta chain) was sequenced in a study of blood T cells in healthy people across ages. This clonotype appeared many times. A J-beta primer mix and a sample-barcoded 5' primer were used in a second PCR of roughly 7 to 12 cycles. TCRdb passed the 5' RACE reads through MiXCR, listing each CDR3 protein once. The table includes under 1,000,000 distinct CDR3 sequences, about 46% detected once. Germline trimming cut 6 bases from V and 4 bases from J; bases unmatched to any gene: 9. The CDR3 has 17 residues. The germline V gene has CDR1 MNHNY and CDR2 SVGAGI (reference sequence). This receptor was identified in a man at least 80 years old in good health. Sequenced sample: blood. This chain links TRBV6-6 with TRBJ2-1, with TRBD2 identical over 13 bases. CDR3 sequence reads: CASSHGTSGAHYNEQFF. CDR3 coding DNA: TGTGCCAGCAGCCATGGGACTAGCGGGGCCCATTACAATGAGCAGTTCTTC.